These 15 T cell receptor beta chains came from one sample sequenced in a study of PD-1 blockade in classical Hodgkin lymphoma. This table comes from immunoSEQ multiplex PCR, and its TCRdb copy is limited to in-frame clones, with some not included. The repertoire holds roughly 14,000 clones, with 84% as singletons. Each of the patients experienced relapse following autologous stem cell transplantation, and their brentuximab vedotin exposure differed. This specimen was peripheral blood mononuclear cells (PBMCs), taken at baseline. Source of these receptors: a human donor with classical Hodgkin lymphoma.

The CDR3 reads CASNSRGPDQPQHF. The CDR3 DNA reads as TGTGCCAGCAATTCCCGGGGCCCGGATCAGCCCCAGCATTTT. The gene calls are TRBV6-5 and TRBJ1-5; a possible D gene is TRBD1 (5 bases). Germline V gives CDR1 MNHEY, CDR2 SVGAGI. The CDR3 is made up of 14 amino acids. V lost 7 bases to trimming and J lost 5 bases, with 15 bases between them.

V and J are TRBV11-3 and TRBJ2-3; a possible D gene is TRBD1 (6 bases). There are 14 residues in the CDR3. Trimming took off 5 bases at V and 2 bases at J, with 11 bases between the two ends. From germline, CDR1 is SGHNT and CDR2 YENEEA. Written as DNA, the CDR3 is TGTGCCAGCAGCCCGGGACACCTCACAGATACGCAGTATTTT. It encodes CASSPGHLTDTQYF.

The V gene is TRBV5-1, the J gene TRBJ1-1; D remains ambiguous. Between the trimmed V and J ends, which lost 4 bases and 1 base, there was a span of 5 bases. From germline, CDR1 is SGHRS and CDR2 YFSETQ. The length of the CDR3 is 12 residues. CDR3 in DNA: TGCGCCAGCAGCGCACAGAACACTGAAGCTTTCTTT. This gives the protein CASSAQNTEAFF.

The chain employs TRBV29-1 and TRBJ2-2, with 10 bases lining up with TRBD1. After removal of 4 bases from V and 6 bases from J, the junction contained 2 bases not matched to a gene. CDR1 and CDR2 from the germline V gene are SQVTM and ANQGSEA. This CDR3 spans 13 amino acids. DNA of the CDR3: TGCAGCGTTGGAGGACAGGGGGCCGGGGAGCTGTTTTTT. Its protein is CSVGGQGAGELFF.

The J gene is TRBJ2-3, the V gene TRBV28; D gene ambiguous. CDR1 and CDR2 from the germline V gene are MDHEN and SYDVKM. The CDR3 sequence is 13 residues long. Trimming took off 8 bases at V and 6 bases at J, with 15 bases between the two ends. The CDR3 DNA reads TGTGCCAGCGCACCCTCTCATAGGGATACGCAGTATTTT. This gives the protein CASAPSHRDTQYF. Looking up the rest from reference TRBV28 and TRBJ2-3 gives the full variable domain: DVKVTQSSRYLVKRTGEKVFLECVQDMDHENMFWYRQDPGLGLRLIYFSYDVKMKEKGDIPEGYSVSREKKERFSLILESASTNQTSMYLCASAPSHRDTQYFGPGTRLTVL.

This chain uses TRBV7-3 with TRBJ2-3; 9 nucleotides line up with TRBD2. Trimming at V came to 3 bases and at J to 3 bases, leaving 10 bases not matched to a gene. The CDR3 is 17 amino acids. CDR1 is SGHTA and CDR2 is FQGTGA in the germline V gene. The CDR3 DNA follows: TGTGCCAGCAGCTTGCAGGGACTAGCCTTTCCGACAGATACGCAGTATTTT. Amino acid sequence: CASSLQGLAFPTDTQYF.

The rearrangement joins TRBV6-6 to TRBJ2-7, with 9 bases that match TRBD2. Germline CDR1 MNHNY, CDR2 SVGAGI (reference sequence). The V and J ends lost 4 bases and 3 bases, in that order; junction bases with no gene match: 4. This CDR3 is 14 amino acids long. CDR3 region: CASSSSGIYYEQYF. The CDR3 bases are TGTGCCAGCAGTTCTAGCGGGATTTACTACGAGCAGTACTTC.

The V call is TRBV5-5, the J call TRBJ2-1; no clear D. The germline V and J ends were trimmed by 0 bases and 10 bases, with 14 bases remaining between them. Germline V gives CDR1 SGHKS, CDR2 YYEKEE (reference sequence). The length of the CDR3 is 14 residues. This CDR3 reads CASSLEGQSNEQFF. CDR3 DNA: TGTGCCAGCAGCTTGGAGGGTCAGAGTAACGAGCAGTTCTTC.

The chain links TRBV11-2 to TRBJ1-4, with D uncertain. V dropped 5 bases and J dropped 8 bases, with 18 bases sitting between them. The length of the CDR3 is 15 residues. Germline lookup yields CDR1 SGHAT and CDR2 FQNNGV. The CDR3 nucleotides are TGTGCCAGCAGCCCGCAACTCCCGCTAGGAGAAAAACTGTTTTTT. Its translation is CASSPQLPLGEKLFF.

The CDR3 nucleotides are TGTGCCAGTAGTAGAAACCAGGGTATAGGTGAGCAGTTCTTC. Residues: CASSRNQGIGEQFF. The chain employs TRBV19 and TRBJ2-1; weak D call: TRBD1 (5 bases). Germline values: CDR1 LNHDA, CDR2 SQIVND (reference sequence). V was trimmed by 4 bases and J by 9 bases, leaving 16 bases between them. This CDR3 has 14 residues.

The CDR3 bases are TGTGCCAGCAGCCAGGGACAGATTGGGACCCAGTACTTC. It specifies CASSQGQIGTQYF. The gene calls are TRBV7-2 and TRBJ2-5; 7 bases line up with TRBD1. V gave up 5 bases and J gave up 7 bases; unmatched junction bases: 7. The CDR3 extends over 13 amino acids. The germline V gene has CDR1 SGHTA and CDR2 FQGNSA.

Points on this clone: Relative to the germline gene, one junction end is altered; a read error may explain this. This chain connects TRBV27 to TRBJ2-7; tentatively, D is TRBD2 (6 bases). This CDR3 region has 14 residues. Germline lookup yields CDR1 MNHEY and CDR2 SMNVEV (reference sequence). In nucleotides, the CDR3 is TGTACCAGCAAACCTGTGGGGACTTTCGACGAGCAGTACTTC. Its protein product is CTSKPVGTFDEQYF.

The rearrangement links TRBV18 to TRBJ2-7; no definite D call. The CDR3 sequence is 14 residues long. Per germline, CDR1 KGHSH and CDR2 LQKENI. V dropped 2 bases and J dropped 0 bases, with 8 bases sitting between them. The CDR3 bases are TGTGCCAGCTCACCAGGAGCGAGCTCCTACGAGCAGTACTTC. It encodes CASSPGASSYEQYF.

This chain uses TRBV4-3 with TRBJ2-1; D is perhaps TRBD1 (5 bases). Germline-derived CDR1 and CDR2 are LGHNA and YSLEER. This CDR3 is built from 17 residues. V was pared by 0 bases and J by 2 bases, with 14 bases between. The DNA of the CDR3 is TGCGCCAGCAGCCAAGAAAGGGGCTCAATGGCCTACAATGAGCAGTTCTTC. Encoded protein: CASSQERGSMAYNEQFF.

This clone was observed a few times. The chain has TRBV7-2 and TRBJ1-6; D remains ambiguous. Trimming stripped 1 base from V and 10 bases from J, with 5 bases between. Germline CDR1 is SGHTA and CDR2 is FQGNSA. The CDR3 is made up of 12 amino acids. In nucleotides, the CDR3 is TGTGCCAGCAGCTTAGTACACTCACCCCTCCACTTT. Its translation: CASSLVHSPLHF.